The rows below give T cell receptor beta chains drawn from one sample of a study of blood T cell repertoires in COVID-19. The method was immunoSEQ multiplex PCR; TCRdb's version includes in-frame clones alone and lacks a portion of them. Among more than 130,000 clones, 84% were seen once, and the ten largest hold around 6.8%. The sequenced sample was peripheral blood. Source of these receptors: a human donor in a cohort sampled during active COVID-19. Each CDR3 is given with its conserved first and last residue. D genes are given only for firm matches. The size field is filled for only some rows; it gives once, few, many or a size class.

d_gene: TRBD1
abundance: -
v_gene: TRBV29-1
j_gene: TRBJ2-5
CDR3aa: CSVEDRGHQTQYF
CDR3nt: TGCAGCGTTGAGGACAGGGGTCACCAGACCCAGTACTTC

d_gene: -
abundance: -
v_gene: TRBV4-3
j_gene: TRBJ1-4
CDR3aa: CASSQTSATNEKLFF
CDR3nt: TGCGCCAGCAGCCAAACGAGTGCAACTAATGAAAAACTGTTTTTT

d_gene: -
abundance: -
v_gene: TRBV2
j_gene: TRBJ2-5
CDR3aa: CASSDIRQGRGETQYF
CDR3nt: TGTGCCAGCAGTGATATCCGGCAGGGGAGGGGAGAGACCCAGTACTTC

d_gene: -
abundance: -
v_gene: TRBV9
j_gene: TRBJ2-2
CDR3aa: CASSAQGGGTGELFF
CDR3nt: TGTGCCAGCAGCGCTCAGGGGGGTGGCACCGGGGAGCTGTTTTTT

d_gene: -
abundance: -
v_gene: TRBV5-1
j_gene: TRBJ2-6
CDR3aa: CASSLEGFGANVLTF
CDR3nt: TGCGCCAGCAGCTTGGAGGGGTTTGGGGCCAACGTCCTGACTTTC

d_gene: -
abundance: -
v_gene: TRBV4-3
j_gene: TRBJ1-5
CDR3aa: CASSQNRDQPQHF
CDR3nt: TGCGCCAGCAGCCAAAACAGGGATCAGCCCCAGCATTTT

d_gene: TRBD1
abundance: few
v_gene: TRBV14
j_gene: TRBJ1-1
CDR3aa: CASSPGQGVTEAFF
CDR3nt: TGTGCCAGCAGCCCGGGACAGGGTGTCACTGAAGCTTTCTTT

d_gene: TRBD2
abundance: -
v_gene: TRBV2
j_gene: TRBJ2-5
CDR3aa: CAIGLAGGLGTQYF
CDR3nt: TGTGCCATAGGACTAGCGGGGGGACTAGGGACCCAGTACTTC

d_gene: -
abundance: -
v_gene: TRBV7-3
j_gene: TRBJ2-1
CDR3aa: CASSSIRGGLEGHNEQFF
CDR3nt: TGTGCCAGCAGCTCTATACGTGGGGGACTTGAGGGACACAATGAGCAGTTCTTC

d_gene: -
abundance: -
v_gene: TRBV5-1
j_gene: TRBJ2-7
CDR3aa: CASSPRQAPGHEQYF
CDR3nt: TGCGCCAGCAGCCCCAGACAGGCGCCGGGCCACGAGCAGTACTTC

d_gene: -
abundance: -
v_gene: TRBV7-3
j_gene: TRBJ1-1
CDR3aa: CASSLKGHSTEAFF
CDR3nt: TGTGCCAGCAGCTTAAAGGGACATAGCACTGAAGCTTTCTTT

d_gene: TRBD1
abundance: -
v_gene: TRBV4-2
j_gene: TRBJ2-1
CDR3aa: CASSQDLGTGGNEQFF
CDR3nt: TGTGCCAGCAGCCAAGATTTAGGGACAGGGGGCAATGAGCAGTTCTTC

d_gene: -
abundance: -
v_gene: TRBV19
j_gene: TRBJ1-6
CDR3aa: CASSLGLNSPLHF
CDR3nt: TGTGCCAGTAGTCTCGGACTTAATTCACCCCTCCACTTT

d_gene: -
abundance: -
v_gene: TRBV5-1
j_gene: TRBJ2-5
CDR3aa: CASSLSSGETQYF
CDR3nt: TGCGCCAGCAGCTTAAGTTCAGGGGAGACCCAGTACTTC

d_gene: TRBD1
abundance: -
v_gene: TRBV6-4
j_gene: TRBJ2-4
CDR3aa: CASSPTGTAKNIQYF
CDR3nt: TGTGCCAGCAGCCCGACAGGGACAGCCAAAAACATTCAGTACTTC

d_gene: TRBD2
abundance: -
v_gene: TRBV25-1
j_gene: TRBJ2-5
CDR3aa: CASSAASGAQETQYF
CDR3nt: TGTGCCAGCAGTGCGGCTAGCGGGGCCCAAGAGACCCAGTACTTC

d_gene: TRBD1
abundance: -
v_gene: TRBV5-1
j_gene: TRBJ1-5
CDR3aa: CASSPTGQINQPQHF
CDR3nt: TGCGCCAGCAGCCCGACGGGACAGATCAATCAGCCCCAGCATTTT

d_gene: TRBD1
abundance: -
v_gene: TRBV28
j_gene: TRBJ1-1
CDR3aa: CASSLWGQINTEAFF
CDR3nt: TGTGCCAGCAGTTTATGGGGACAGATAAACACTGAAGCTTTCTTT

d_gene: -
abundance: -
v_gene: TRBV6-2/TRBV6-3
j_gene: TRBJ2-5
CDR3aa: CASSYPLAGDQETQYF
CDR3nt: TGTGCCAGCAGTTACCCTCTGGCGGGCGATCAAGAGACCCAGTACTTC

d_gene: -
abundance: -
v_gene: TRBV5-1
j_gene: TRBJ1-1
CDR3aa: CASSAVNTEAFF
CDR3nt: TGCGCCAGCAGCGCGGTGAACACTGAAGCTTTCTTT

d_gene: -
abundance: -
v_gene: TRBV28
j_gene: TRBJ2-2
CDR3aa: CASSPPSWAGNTGELFF
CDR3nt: TGTGCCAGCAGTCCCCCGAGTTGGGCGGGGAACACCGGGGAGCTGTTTTTT

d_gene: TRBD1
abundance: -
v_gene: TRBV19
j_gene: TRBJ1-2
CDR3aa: CASSLTGIDYGYTF
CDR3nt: TGTGCCAGTAGTCTGACAGGGATCGACTATGGCTACACCTTC

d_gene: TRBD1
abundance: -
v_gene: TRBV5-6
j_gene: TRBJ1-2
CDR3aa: CASSLIQNRGFLWYTF
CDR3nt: TGTGCCAGCAGCTTGATTCAGAACAGGGGTTTCCTATGGTACACCTTC

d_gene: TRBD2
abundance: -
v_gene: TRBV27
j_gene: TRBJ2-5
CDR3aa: CASSLGLAGGLPRETQYF
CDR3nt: TGTGCCAGCAGTTTAGGACTAGCGGGGGGGCTACCCAGGGAGACCCAGTACTTC

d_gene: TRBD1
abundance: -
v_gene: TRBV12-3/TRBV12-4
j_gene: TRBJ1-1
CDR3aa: CASRLTGLAEAFF
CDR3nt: TGTGCCAGCAGATTGACAGGGTTGGCTGAAGCTTTCTTT

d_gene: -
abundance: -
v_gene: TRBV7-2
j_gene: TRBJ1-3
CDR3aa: CASSLRGGRAFSGNTIYF
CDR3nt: TGTGCCAGCAGCTTAAGGGGGGGCAGGGCCTTCTCTGGAAACACCATATATTTT

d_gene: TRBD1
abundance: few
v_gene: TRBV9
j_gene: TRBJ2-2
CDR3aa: CASSPQGDGELFF
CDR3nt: TGTGCCAGCAGCCCCCAGGGGGACGGGGAGCTGTTTTTT

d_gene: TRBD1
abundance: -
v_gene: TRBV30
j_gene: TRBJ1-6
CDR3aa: CAWNRDSQNSPLHF
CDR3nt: TGTGCCTGGAACCGGGACAGTCAAAATTCACCCCTCCACTTT

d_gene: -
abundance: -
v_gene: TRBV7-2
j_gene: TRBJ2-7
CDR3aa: CASSLRVPINQQYF
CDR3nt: TGTGCCAGCAGCTTAAGAGTCCCCATCAACCAGCAGTACTTC

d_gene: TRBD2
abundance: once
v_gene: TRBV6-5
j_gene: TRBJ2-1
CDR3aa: CASSYSGSGVLNEQFF
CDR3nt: TGTGCCAGCAGTTACTCGGGTAGCGGGGTCCTCAATGAGCAGTTCTTC

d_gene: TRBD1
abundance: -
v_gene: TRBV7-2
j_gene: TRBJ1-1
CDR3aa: CASSLAVGRGLTGNTEAFF
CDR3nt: TGTGCCAGCAGCTTAGCGGTTGGCAGGGGGCTAACTGGGAACACTGAAGCTTTCTTT

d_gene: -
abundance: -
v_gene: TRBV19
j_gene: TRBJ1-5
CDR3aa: CASSIDPYSNQPQHF
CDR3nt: TGTGCCAGTAGTATAGATCCGTATAGCAATCAGCCCCAGCATTTT

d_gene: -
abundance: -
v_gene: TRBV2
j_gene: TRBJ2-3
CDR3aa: CASSEGGRFGDTQYF
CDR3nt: TGTGCCAGCAGTGAAGGGGGGCGGTTTGGAGATACGCAGTATTTT

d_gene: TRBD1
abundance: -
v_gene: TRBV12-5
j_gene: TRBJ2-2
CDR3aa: CASGLGIGTGTGELFF
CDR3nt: TGTGCTAGTGGTTTGGGAATCGGGACAGGGACCGGGGAGCTGTTTTTT

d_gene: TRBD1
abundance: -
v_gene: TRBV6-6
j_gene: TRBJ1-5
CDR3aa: CASSTQGAYQPQHF
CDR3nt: TGTGCCAGCAGTACACAGGGGGCGTATCAGCCCCAGCATTTT

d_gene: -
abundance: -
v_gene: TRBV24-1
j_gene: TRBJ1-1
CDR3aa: CATSDLHKYAAWNRNTEAFF
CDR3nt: TGTGCCACCAGTGATTTGCACAAGTACGCGGCGTGGAATAGGAACACTGAAGCTTTCTTT

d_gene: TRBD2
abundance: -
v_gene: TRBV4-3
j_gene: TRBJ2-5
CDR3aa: CASSQDRGGQKTQYF
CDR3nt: TGCGCCAGCAGCCAAGACCGGGGGGGCCAAAAGACCCAGTACTTC

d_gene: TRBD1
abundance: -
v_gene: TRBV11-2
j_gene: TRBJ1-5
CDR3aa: CASSTGTGSNQPQHF
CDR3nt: TGTGCCAGCAGCACCGGGACAGGGAGCAATCAGCCCCAGCATTTT

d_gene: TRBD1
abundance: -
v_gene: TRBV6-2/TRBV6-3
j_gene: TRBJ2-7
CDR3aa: CASSFGQGATYEQYF
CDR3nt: TGTGCCAGCAGTTTTGGACAGGGGGCAACCTACGAGCAGTACTTC

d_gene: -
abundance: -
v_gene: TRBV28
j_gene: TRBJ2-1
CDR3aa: CASSLDWNNEQFF
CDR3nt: TGTGCCAGCAGTTTGGACTGGAACAATGAGCAGTTCTTC

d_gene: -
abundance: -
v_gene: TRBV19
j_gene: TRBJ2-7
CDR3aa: CASSISRNSYEQYF
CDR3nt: TGTGCCAGTAGTATTTCGCGGAACTCCTACGAGCAGTACTTC

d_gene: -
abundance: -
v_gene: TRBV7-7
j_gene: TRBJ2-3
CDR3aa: CASSFWPGARLCTDTQYF
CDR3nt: TGTGCTAGCAGCTTTTGGCCAGGGGCACGTCTATGCACAGATACGCAGTATTTT

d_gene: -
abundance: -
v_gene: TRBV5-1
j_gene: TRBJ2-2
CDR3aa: CASSLTQSGISGELFF
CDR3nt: TGCGCCAGCAGCTTGACCCAGTCGGGGATCTCCGGGGAGCTGTTTTTT

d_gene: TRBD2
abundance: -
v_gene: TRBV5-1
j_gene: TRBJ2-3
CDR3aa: CASSLAGTSGGDTQYF
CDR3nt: TGCGCCAGCAGCTTGGCCGGGACTAGCGGGGGAGATACGCAGTATTTT

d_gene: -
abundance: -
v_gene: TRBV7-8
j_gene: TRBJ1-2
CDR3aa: CASSLAQSGYLGGYTF
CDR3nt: TGTGCCAGCAGCTTAGCGCAATCAGGGTACCTGGGTGGCTACACCTTC

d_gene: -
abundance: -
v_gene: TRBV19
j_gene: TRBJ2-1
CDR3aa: CATSPRGTYNEQFF
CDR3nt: TGTGCCACTTCCCCTAGGGGAACATACAATGAGCAGTTCTTC

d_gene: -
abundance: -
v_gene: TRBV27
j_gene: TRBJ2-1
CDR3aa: CASSRTLQGNEQFF
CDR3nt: TGTGCCAGCAGTCGAACCCTGCAGGGCAATGAGCAGTTCTTC

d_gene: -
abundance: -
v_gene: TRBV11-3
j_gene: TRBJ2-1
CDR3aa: CASSLGGAGNSEQFF
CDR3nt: TGTGCCAGCAGCTTAGGTGGGGCAGGTAATAGTGAGCAGTTCTTC

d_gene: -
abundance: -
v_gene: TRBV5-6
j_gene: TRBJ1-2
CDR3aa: CASSRVTGGQGGYTF
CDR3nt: TGTGCCAGCAGCCGAGTAACGGGGGGTCAGGGTGGCTACACCTTC

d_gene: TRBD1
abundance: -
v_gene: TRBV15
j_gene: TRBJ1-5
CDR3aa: CATSRSGTGGLFNQPQHF
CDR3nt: TGTGCCACCAGCAGGTCCGGGACAGGGGGCCTTTTCAATCAGCCCCAGCATTTT

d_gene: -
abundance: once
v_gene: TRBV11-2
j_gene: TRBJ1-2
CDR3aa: CASTPGNNYGYTF
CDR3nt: TGTGCCAGCACCCCGGGAAATAACTATGGCTACACCTTC

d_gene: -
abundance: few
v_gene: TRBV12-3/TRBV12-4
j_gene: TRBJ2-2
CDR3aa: CASTLSRAGELFF
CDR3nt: TGTGCCAGCACCCTTAGTCGGGCCGGGGAGCTGTTTTTT

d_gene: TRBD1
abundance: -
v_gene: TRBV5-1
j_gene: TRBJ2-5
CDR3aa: CASSVGQRAQETQYF
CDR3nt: TGCGCCAGCAGCGTGGGACAGAGAGCCCAAGAGACCCAGTACTTC

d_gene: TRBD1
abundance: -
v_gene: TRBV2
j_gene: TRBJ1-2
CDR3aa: CASSEWTGSGYTF
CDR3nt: TGTGCCAGCAGTGAATGGACAGGGTCAGGCTACACCTTC